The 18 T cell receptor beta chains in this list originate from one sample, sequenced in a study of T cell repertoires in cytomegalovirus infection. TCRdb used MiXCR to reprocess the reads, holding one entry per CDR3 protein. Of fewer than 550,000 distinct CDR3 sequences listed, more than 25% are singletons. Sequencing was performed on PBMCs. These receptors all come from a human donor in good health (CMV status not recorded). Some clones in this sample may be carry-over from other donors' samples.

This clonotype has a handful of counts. CDR3 in amino acids: CSVVHSYEQYF. The CDR3 bases are TGCAGCGTTGTCCACAGCTACGAGCAGTACTTC. J is TRBJ2-7 and V is TRBV29-1; unclear D gene. Germline CDR1 SQVTM, CDR2 ANQGSEA. Trimming cost V 4 bases and J 3 bases, with 7 bases left between them. The CDR3 consists of 11 residues.

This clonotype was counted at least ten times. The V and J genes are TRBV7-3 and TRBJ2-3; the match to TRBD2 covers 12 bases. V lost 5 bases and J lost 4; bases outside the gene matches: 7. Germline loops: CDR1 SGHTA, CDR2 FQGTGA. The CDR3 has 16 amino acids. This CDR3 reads CASSRGTSGYPDTQYF. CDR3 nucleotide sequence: TGTGCCAGCAGCCGAGGGACTAGCGGGTATCCAGATACGCAGTATTTT.

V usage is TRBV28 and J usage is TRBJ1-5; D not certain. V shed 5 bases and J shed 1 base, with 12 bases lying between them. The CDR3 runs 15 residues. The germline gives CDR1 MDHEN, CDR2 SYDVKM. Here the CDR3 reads CASSGSPRSNQPQHF. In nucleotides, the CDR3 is TGTGCCAGCAGTGGGTCCCCCAGAAGCAATCAGCCCCAGCATTTT.

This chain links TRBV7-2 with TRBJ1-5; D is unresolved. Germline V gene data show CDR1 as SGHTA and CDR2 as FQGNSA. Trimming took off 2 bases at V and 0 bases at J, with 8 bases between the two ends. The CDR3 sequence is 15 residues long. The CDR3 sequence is CASSLTSVSNQPQHF. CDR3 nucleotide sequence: TGTGCCAGCAGCTTAACGAGTGTTAGCAATCAGCCCCAGCATTTT.

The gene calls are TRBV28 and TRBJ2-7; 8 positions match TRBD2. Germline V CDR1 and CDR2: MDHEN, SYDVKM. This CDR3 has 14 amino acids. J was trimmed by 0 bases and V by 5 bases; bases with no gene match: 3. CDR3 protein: CASSNSGNSYEQYF. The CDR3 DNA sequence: TGTGCCAGCAGTAATAGCGGGAACTCCTACGAGCAGTACTTC.

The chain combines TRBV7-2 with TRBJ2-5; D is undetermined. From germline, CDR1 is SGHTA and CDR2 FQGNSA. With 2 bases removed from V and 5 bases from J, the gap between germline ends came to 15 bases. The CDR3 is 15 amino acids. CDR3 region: CASSLQWTWDETQYF. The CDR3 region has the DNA TGTGCCAGCAGCTTACAGTGGACGTGGGATGAGACCCAGTACTTC.

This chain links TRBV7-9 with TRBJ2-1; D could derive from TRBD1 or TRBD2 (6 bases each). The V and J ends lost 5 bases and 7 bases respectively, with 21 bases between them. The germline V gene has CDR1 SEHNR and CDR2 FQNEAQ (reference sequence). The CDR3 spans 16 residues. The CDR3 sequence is CASSRPGGPRGNEQFF. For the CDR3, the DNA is TGTGCCAGCAGCCGTCCCGGAGGGCCTAGGGGGAATGAGCAGTTCTTC.

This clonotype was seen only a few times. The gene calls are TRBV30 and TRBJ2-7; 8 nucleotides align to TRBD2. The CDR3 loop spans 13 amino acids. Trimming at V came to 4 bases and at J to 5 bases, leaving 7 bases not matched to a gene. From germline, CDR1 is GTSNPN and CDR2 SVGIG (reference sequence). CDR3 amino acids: CAWIRLATHEQYF. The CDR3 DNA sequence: TGTGCCTGGATCCGACTAGCGACCCACGAGCAGTACTTC.

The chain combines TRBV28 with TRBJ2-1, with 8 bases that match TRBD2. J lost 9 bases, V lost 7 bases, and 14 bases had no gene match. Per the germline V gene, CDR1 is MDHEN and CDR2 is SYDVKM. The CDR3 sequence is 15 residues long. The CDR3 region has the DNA TGTGCCAGCATCGGTCCCCCCGGGAGGGCCGGTGAGCAGTTCTTC. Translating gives CASIGPPGRAGEQFF.

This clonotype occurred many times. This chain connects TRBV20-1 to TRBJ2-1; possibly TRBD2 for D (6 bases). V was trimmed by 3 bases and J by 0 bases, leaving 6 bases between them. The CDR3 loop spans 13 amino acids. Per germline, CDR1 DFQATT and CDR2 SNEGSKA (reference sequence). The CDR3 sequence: CSASGSSYNEQFF. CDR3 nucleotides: TGCAGTGCTAGCGGGAGCTCCTACAATGAGCAGTTCTTC.

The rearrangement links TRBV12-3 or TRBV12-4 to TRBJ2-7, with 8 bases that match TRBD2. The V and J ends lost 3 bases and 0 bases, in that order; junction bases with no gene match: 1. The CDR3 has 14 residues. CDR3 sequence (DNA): TGTGCCAGCAGTTTGACTAGCGCCTCCTACGAGCAGTACTTC. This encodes CASSLTSASYEQYF.

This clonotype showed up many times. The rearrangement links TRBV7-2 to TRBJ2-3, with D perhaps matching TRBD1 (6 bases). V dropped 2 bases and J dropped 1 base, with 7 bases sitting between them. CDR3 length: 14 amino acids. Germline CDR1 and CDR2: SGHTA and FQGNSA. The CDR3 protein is CASSLPGGTDTQYF. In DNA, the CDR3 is TGTGCCAGCAGCTTACCAGGGGGCACAGATACGCAGTATTTT.

CDR3 loop: CSAVGWGAQYF. The CDR3 bases are TGCAGTGCGGTGGGCTGGGGGGCGCAGTATTTT. J is TRBJ2-3 and V is TRBV20-1, with D perhaps matching TRBD2 (6 bases). Per the germline V gene, CDR1 is DFQATT and CDR2 is SNEGSKA (reference sequence). The CDR3 extends over 11 amino acids. Trimming removed 6 bases from V and 10 bases from J, with 14 bases in between.

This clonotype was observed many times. The CDR3 here is CASRKTGIFNQPQHF. CDR3 DNA sequence: TGTGCCAGCAGAAAGACAGGGATCTTCAATCAGCCCCAGCATTTT. This chain uses TRBV7-2 with TRBJ1-5; 7 bases are a match to TRBD1. J lost 3 bases, V lost 6 bases, and 8 bases had no gene match. Germline CDR1 and CDR2: SGHTA and FQGNSA. The CDR3 totals 15 residues.

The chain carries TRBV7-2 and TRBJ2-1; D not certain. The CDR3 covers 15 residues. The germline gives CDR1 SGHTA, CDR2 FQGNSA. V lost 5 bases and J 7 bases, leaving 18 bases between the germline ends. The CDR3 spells CASSEAAPAGNEQFF. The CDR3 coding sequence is TGTGCCAGCAGCGAGGCGGCCCCTGCTGGAAATGAGCAGTTCTTC.

CDR3 DNA: TGCGCCAGCAGCCAAGAACTTAAGACATATGAGCAGTTCTTC. Translating gives CASSQELKTYEQFF. The chain links TRBV4-3 to TRBJ2-1; D gene unclear. V lost 0 bases and J 8 bases, leaving 11 bases between the germline ends. Germline V gene data show CDR1 as LGHNA and CDR2 as YSLEER. CDR3 length: 14 residues.

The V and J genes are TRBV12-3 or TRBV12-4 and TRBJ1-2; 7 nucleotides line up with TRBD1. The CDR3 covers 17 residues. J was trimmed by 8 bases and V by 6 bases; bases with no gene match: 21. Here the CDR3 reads CASSPTLRTGSSGGYTF. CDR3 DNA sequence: TGTGCCAGCAGCCCAACCCTGAGGACAGGAAGTTCGGGCGGCTACACCTTC.

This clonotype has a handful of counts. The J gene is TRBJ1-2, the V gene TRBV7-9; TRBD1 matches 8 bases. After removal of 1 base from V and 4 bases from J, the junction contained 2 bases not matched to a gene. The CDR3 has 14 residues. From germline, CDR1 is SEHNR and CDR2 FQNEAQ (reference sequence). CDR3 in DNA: TGTGCCAGCAGCTTAGTAGGACAGGGCTATGGCTACACCTTC. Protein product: CASSLVGQGYGYTF.